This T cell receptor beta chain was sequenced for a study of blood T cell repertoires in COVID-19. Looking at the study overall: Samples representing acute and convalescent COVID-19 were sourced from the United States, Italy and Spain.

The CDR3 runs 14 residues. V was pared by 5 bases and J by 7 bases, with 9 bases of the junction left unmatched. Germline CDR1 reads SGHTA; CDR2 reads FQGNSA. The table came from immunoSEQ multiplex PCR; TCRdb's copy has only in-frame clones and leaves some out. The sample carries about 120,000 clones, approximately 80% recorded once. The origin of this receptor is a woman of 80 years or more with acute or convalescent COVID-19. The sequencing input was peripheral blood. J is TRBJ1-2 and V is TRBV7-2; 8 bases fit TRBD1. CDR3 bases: TGTGCCAGCAGCGGAGCGGGACAGGTCGGTGGCTACACCTTC. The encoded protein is CASSGAGQVGGYTF.